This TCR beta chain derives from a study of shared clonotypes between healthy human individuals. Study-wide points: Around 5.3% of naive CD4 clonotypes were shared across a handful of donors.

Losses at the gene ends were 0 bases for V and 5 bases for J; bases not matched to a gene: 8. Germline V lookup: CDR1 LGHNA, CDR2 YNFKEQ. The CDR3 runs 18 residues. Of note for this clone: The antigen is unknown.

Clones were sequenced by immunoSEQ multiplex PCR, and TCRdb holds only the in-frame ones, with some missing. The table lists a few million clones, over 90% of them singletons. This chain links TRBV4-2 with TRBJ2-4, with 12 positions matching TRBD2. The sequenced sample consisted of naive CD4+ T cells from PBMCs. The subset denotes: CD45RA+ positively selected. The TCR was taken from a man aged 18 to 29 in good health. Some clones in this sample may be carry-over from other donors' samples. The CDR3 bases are TGTGCCAGCAGCCAAGATCGCAAGGCTAGCGGGAGGGAAAACATTCAGTACTTC. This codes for CASSQDRKASGRENIQYF.